Listed below are T cell receptor beta chains from one sample, sequenced in a study of CD8 T cells in Susac syndrome. TCRdb redid the calling of the immunoSEQ multiplex PCR reads with MiXCR, one entry per CDR3 protein. The sample includes some 190,000 distinct CDR3 sequences, around 95% of them seen just once. The sample was CD4+ T cells from PBMCs. These receptors all stem from a human donor with multiple sclerosis. The CDR3 runs from the conserved cysteine through the conserved F or W. Fields, in order: clone size, D gene, J gene, V gene, CDR3 protein, CDR3 DNA. D genes are given only for firm matches. The size entry is marked missing in some rows and otherwise reads once, few, many or a size class.

NA NA TRBJ1-2 TRBV9 CASSPTILASQANYGYTF TGTGCCAGCAGCCCAACTATTTTGGCCAGTCAAGCTAACTATGGCTACACCTTC
NA NA TRBJ2-3 TRBV9 CASSPRGGRFADTQYF TGTGCCAGCAGTCCGAGGGGGGGCCGATTCGCAGATACGCAGTATTTT
NA NA TRBJ1-4 TRBV30 CASRQINEKLFF TGTGCCTCTCGGCAGATTAATGAAAAACTGTTTTTT
NA NA TRBJ2-5 TRBV7-2 CASSTFEETQYF TGTGCCAGCAGTACCTTCGAAGAGACCCAGTACTTC
NA TRBD1 TRBJ2-5 TRBV4-1 CASSRIAGTGKETQYF TGCGCCAGCAGCCGGATAGCTGGGACAGGGAAAGAGACCCAGTACTTC
NA NA TRBJ1-5 TRBV6-2/TRBV6-3 CASSPRDSNQPQHF TGTGCCAGCAGCCCCCGGGACAGCAATCAGCCCCAGCATTTT
NA NA TRBJ2-7 TRBV20-1 CSAPIRGYEQYF TGCAGTGCCCCCATCAGGGGATACGAGCAGTACTTC
NA NA TRBJ2-2 TRBV30 CAWTTVGTGELFF TGTGCCTGGACGACAGTCGGCACCGGGGAGCTGTTTTTT
once TRBD2 TRBJ2-5 TRBV6-5 CASTRLAGQETQYF TGTGCCAGCACCCGACTAGCGGGCCAAGAGACCCAGTACTTC
NA NA TRBJ1-1 TRBV3-1 CASGTQGNTEAFF TGTGCCAGCGGGACGCAGGGTAACACTGAAGCTTTCTTT
NA NA TRBJ1-6 TRBV7-2 CASSLVFRGLSPLHF TGTGCCAGCAGCTTAGTGTTTCGGGGGCTTTCACCCCTCCACTTT
NA NA TRBJ1-6 TRBV2 CASSGQPNSPLHF TGTGCCAGCAGTGGACAGCCGAATTCACCCCTCCACTTT
NA NA TRBJ2-3 TRBV5-6 CASSPQILSTDTQYF TGTGCCAGCAGCCCACAGATATTGAGCACAGATACGCAGTATTTT